This T cell receptor (beta chain) comes out of a study of T cells in tuberculosis. The overall study: A South African cohort included IGRA-negative adolescents, latently infected IGRA-positive adolescents and adults with active tuberculosis. Study-level points and caveats: Smaller alpha distances in active tuberculosis partly reflected shorter CDR3-alpha lengths. Active tuberculosis TCR-alpha repertoires lay closer to GMM-specific TCRs than IGRA-negative controls, suggesting clonal expansion.

This clone has only a few counts. Its antigen is undetermined. Tuberculin skin test and IGRA determined adolescents' latent tuberculosis status at entry. The assay was immunoSEQ multiplex PCR, and TCRdb's table has in-frame clones only and misses some. The data show about 34,000 clones, about 89% seen once. This CDR3 comprises 17 residues. Looked up from germline, CDR1 is MNHEY and CDR2 is SMNVEV (reference sequence). The ends lost 4 bases at V and 0 bases at J; junction bases unmatched: 9. The gene calls are TRBV27 and TRBJ1-1; 9 bases line up with TRBD1. The source material was PBMCs. This receptor was identified in a donor aged 10-29 years with latent tuberculosis or without tuberculosis infection. The CDR3 region has the DNA TGTGCCAGCAGTTGGGGGACAGGGATCGGGTTGAACACTGAAGCTTTCTTT. It yields the protein CASSWGTGIGLNTEAFF.